This T cell receptor (beta chain) came from a study of prognosis after radiotherapy for stage I lung cancer. Study-level results: Patients who went on to get distant metastases had lower Shannon entropy after stereotactic body radiation therapy.

The junction had 13 bases not matched to a gene; V was cut back by 3 bases and J by 7 bases. Per the germline V gene, CDR1 is MGHRA and CDR2 is YSYEKL. This CDR3 is built from 16 residues. The sample holds many counts of this clonotype. Its specificity is not known. Two-round multiplex PCR, the amplification method, yielded TCR beta CDR3 from genomic DNA. Round one of PCR was performed, and it used primers specific to each TRBV and TRBJ gene. TCRdb independently ran MiXCR on the multiplex PCR reads; one entry per CDR3 protein. The sample records about 24,000 distinct CDR3 sequences, around 36% being singletons.

V and J are TRBV4-1 and TRBJ2-7, with 9 bases that match TRBD1. The receptor comes from a donor over 45 with non-small cell lung cancer. This specimen was PBMCs, taken before or after stereotactic body radiation therapy (not recorded which). CDR3 in DNA: TGCGCCAGCAGCCAGGGCCGACAGGGGGGAAAGGTGGAGCAGTACTTC. Translation: CASSQGRQGGKVEQYF.